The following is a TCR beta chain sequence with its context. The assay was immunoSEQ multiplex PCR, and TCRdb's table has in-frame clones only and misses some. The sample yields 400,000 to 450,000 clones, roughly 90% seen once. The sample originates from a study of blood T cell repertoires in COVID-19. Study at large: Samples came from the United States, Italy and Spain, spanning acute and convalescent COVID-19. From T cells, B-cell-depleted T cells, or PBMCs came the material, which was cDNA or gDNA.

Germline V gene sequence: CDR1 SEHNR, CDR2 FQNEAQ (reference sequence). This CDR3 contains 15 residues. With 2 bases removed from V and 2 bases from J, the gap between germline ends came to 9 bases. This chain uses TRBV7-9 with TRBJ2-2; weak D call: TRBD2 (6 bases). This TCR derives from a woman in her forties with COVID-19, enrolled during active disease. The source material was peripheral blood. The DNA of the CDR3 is TGTGCCAGCAGCTTACGGGGGACCAACACCGGGGAGCTGTTTTTT. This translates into CASSLRGTNTGELFF.